The T cell receptor beta chain described here comes from a study of radiotherapy plus CTLA-4 blockade in lung cancer. Study-wide background: Patients showed objective responses in 15% to 20% of cases and disease control in under 40%.

Some clones are missing from TCRdb's copy, which holds only in-frame ones; the method was immunoSEQ multiplex PCR. The data contain around 82,000 clones, about 88% of them singletons. Study conclusions and caveats: Researchers report tumor-derived TCR clones expanding in blood after radiotherapy plus ipilimumab.

The V gene's germline CDR1 is SGHNT and CDR2 YENEEA. The CDR3 contains 19 residues. Between the trimmed V and J ends, which lost 0 bases and 2 bases, there was a span of 23 bases. About this clone itself: Antigen specificity is unknown.

Those patients who had chemo-refractory metastatic non-small-cell lung cancer were given focal radiation along with CTLA-4 blockade through ipilimumab. The receptor's source is a human donor with non-small cell lung cancer that progressed on radiotherapy plus ipilimumab. Sequences were derived from peripheral blood, sampled from a patient treated with radiotherapy plus ipilimumab. The genes are TRBV11-3 and TRBJ2-7; unclear D gene. The CDR3 protein is CASSLEFPRWGPQTYEQYF. The CDR3 DNA reads TGTGCCAGCAGCTTAGAATTCCCTAGGTGGGGTCCCCAAACCTACGAGCAGTACTTC.